This T cell receptor beta chain is drawn from a study of T-cell reconstitution after alpha-beta-depleted transplantation in children. Study-wide points: Roughly two months post-transplant, alpha-beta T cells reportedly originated from several hundred graft clones that had expanded. The authors attributed T-cell counts and diversity one year after transplant mostly to newly produced T cells. Elevated TCRbeta diversity at day 60 was traced, in some patients, to surviving recipient T cells and thymic progenitors.

This clonotype was detected only a few times. Its matching antigen is unknown. Unique molecular identifiers featured in how the TCRbeta library was prepared. TCRdb reprocessed the PCR reads via MiXCR and lists one record per CDR3 protein. Seen here are over 80,000 distinct CDR3 sequences, about 22% observed once, and the top ten hold about a fifth. This CDR3 has 18 residues. The germline V and J ends were trimmed by 0 bases and 0 bases, with 16 bases remaining between them. CDR1 and CDR2 from the germline V gene are SGHRS and YFSETQ. Source: PBMCs, taken before TCRalphabeta/CD19-depleted stem cell transplant. The V call is TRBV5-1, the J call TRBJ2-1; tentatively, D is TRBD1 or TRBD2 (5 bases each). The sequence was collected from a boy under 10 years old with acute lymphoblastic leukemia, due to receive a stem cell transplant. The CDR3, as DNA: TGCGCCAGCAGCTTGGCCGGGGCTAGCCGAAGCTCCTACAATGAGCAGTTCTTC. As protein: CASSLAGASRSSYNEQFF.